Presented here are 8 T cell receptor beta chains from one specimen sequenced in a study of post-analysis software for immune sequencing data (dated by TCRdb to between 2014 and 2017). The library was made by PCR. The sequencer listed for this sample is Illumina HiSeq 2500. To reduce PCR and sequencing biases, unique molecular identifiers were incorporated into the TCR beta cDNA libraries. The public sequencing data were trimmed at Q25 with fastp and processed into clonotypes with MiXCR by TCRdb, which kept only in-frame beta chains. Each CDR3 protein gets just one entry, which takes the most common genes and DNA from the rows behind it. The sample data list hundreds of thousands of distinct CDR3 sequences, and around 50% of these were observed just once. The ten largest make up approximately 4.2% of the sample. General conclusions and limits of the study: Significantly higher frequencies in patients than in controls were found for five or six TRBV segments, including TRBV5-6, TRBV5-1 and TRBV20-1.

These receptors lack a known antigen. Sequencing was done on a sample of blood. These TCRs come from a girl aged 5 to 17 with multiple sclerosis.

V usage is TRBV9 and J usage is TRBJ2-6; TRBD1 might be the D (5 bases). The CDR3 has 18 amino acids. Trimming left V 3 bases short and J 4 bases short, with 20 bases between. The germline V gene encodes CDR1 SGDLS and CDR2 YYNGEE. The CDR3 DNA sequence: TGTGCCAGCAGCGCCGTCGGGCAGGGCACCATCGGGGCCAACGTCCTGACTTTC. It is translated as CASSAVGQGTIGANVLTF.

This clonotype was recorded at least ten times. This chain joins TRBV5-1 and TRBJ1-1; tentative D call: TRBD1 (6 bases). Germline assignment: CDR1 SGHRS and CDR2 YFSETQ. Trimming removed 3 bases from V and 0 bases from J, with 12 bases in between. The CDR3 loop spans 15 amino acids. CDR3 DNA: TGCGCCAGCAGCTCCCGACAGGCCATGAACACTGAAGCTTTCTTT. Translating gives CASSSRQAMNTEAFF.

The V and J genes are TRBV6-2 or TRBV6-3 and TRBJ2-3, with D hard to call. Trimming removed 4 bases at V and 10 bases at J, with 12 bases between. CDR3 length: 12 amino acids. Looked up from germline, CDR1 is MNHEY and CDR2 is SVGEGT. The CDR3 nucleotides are TGTGCCAGCAGTTTCCCGCCGGCTGCGCAGTATTTT. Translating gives CASSFPPAAQYF.

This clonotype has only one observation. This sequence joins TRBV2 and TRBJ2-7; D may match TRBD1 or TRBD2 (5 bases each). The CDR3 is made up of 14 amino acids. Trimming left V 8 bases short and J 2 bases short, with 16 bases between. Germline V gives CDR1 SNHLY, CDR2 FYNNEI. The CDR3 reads CASLATAGTYEQYF. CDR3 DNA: TGTGCCAGCTTAGCGACAGCAGGGACCTACGAGCAGTACTTC.

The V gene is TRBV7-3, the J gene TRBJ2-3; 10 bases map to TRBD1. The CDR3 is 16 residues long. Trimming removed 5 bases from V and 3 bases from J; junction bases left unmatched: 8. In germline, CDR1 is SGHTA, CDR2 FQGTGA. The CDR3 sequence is CASSTWDRGRTDTQYF. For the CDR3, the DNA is TGTGCCAGCAGCACCTGGGACAGGGGTAGGACAGATACGCAGTATTTT. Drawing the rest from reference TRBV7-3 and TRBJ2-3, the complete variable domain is GAGVSQTPSNKVTEKGKYVELRCDPISGHTALYWYRQSLGQGPEFLIYFQGTGAADDSGLPNDRFFAVRPEGSVSTLKIQRTERGDSAVYLCASSTWDRGRTDTQYFGPGTRLTVL.

Written as DNA, the CDR3 is TGTGCCAGCAGCTCCGAAACAGATACGCAGTATTTT. Translated: CASSSETDTQYF. V gene TRBV7-3 combines with J gene TRBJ2-3; D is unclear. Trimming shortened V by 4 bases and J by 3 bases, and 5 bases separated the two germline ends. The CDR3 contains 12 residues. Germline V gene sequence: CDR1 SGHTA, CDR2 FQGTGA.

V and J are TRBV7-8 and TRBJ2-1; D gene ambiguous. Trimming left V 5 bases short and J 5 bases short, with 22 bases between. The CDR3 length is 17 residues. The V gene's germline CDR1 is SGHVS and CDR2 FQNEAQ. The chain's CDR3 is CASSPSRLLAPNNEQFF. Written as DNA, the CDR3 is TGTGCCAGCAGCCCGAGCCGCCTACTGGCGCCGAACAATGAGCAGTTCTTC.

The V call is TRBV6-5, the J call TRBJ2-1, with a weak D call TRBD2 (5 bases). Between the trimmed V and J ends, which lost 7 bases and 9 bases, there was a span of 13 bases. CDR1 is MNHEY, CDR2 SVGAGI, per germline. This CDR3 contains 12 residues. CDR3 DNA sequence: TGTGCCAGCACCACGAGCGGAGGTGAGCAGTTCTTC. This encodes CASTTSGGEQFF.